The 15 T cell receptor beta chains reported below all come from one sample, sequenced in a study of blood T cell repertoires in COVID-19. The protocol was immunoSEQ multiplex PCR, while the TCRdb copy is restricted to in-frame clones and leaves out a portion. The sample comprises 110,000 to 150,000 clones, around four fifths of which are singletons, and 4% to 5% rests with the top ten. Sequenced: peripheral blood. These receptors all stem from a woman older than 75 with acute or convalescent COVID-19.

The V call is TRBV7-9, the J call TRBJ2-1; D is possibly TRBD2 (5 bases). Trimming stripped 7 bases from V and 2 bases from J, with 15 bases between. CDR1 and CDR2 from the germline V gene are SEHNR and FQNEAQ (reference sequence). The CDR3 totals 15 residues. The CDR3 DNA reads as TGTGCCAGCACCGCGGGTCGGTTTACCTACAATGAGCAGTTCTTC. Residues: CASTAGRFTYNEQFF.

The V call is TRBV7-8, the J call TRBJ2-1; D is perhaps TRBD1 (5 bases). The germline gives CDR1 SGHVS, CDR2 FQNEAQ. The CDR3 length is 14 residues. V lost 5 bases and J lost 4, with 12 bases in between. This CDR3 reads CASSQTRDYNEQFF. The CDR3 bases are TGTGCCAGCAGCCAAACCAGGGATTACAATGAGCAGTTCTTC.

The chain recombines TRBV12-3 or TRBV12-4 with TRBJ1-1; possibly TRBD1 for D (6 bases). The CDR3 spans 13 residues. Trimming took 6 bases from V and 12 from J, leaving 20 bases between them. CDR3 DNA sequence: TGTGCCAGCAGGGAAGAACAGGGTAGGGAAACTTTCTTT. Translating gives CASREEQGRETFF.

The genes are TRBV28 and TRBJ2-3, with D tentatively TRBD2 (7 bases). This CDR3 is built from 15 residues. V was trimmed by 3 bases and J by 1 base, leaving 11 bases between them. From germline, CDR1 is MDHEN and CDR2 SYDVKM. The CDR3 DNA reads TGTGCCAGCAGTTTCCAGGGGAGGGGCACAGATACGCAGTATTTT. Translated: CASSFQGRGTDTQYF. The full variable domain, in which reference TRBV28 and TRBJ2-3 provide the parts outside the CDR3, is DVKVTQSSRYLVKRTGEKVFLECVQDMDHENMFWYRQDPGLGLRLIYFSYDVKMKEKGDIPEGYSVSREKKERFSLILESASTNQTSMYLCASSFQGRGTDTQYFGPGTRLTVL.

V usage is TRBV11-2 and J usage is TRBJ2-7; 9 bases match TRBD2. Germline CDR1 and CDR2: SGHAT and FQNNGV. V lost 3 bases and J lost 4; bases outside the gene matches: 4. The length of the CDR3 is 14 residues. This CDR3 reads CASSFGTSTYEQYF. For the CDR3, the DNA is TGTGCCAGCAGCTTCGGGACTAGCACGTACGAGCAGTACTTC.

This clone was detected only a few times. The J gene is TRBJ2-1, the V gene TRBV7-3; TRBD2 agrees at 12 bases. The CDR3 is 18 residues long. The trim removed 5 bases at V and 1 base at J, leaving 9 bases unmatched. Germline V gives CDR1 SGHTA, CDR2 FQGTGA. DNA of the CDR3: TGTGCCAGCAGCCCGGGCCTAGCGGGGGGGAAATCCTACAATGAGCAGTTCTTC. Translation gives CASSPGLAGGKSYNEQFF.

The CDR3, as DNA: TGTGCCAGCTCACCACCACAGGGGATGGGGGCCAAAAACATTCAGTACTTC. Its translation is CASSPPQGMGAKNIQYF. The chain has TRBV18 and TRBJ2-4, with TRBD1 matching 7 bases. There are 17 residues in the CDR3. V lost 0 bases to trimming and J lost 1 base; unmatched junction nucleotides: 6. The germline gives CDR1 KGHSH, CDR2 LQKENI. Complete variable domain (other parts from reference TRBV18 and TRBJ2-4): NAGVMQNPRHLVRRRGQEARLRCSPMKGHSHVYWYRQLPEEGLKFMVYLQKENIIDESGMPKERFSAEFPKEGPSILRIQQVVRGDSAAYFCASSPPQGMGAKNIQYFGAGTRLSVL.

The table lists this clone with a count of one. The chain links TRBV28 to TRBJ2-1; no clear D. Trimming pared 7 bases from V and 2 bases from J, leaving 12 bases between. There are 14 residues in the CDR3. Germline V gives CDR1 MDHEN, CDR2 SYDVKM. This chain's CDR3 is CASIEVAPYNEQFF. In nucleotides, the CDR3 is TGTGCCAGCATCGAGGTTGCCCCCTACAATGAGCAGTTCTTC.

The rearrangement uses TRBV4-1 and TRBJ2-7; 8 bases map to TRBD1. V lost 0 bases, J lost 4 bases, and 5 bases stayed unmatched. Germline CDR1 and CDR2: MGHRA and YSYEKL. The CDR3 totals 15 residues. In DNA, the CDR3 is TGCGCCAGCAGCCAAGAATCAGGGGGCACTTACGAGCAGTACTTC. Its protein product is CASSQESGGTYEQYF.

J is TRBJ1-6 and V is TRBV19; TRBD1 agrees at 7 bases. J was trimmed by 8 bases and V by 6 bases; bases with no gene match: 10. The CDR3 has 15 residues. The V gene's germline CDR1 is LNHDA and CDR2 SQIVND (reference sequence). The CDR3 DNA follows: TGTGCCAGTAGCCAGAAACAGGGGCCAGATTCACCCCTCCACTTT. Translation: CASSQKQGPDSPLHF.

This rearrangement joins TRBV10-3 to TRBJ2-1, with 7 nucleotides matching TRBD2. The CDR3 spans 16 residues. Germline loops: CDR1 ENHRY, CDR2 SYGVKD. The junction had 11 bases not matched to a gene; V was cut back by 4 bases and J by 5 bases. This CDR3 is CAISAPVGGPDNEQFF. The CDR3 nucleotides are TGTGCCATCAGTGCCCCTGTGGGAGGGCCGGACAATGAGCAGTTCTTC.

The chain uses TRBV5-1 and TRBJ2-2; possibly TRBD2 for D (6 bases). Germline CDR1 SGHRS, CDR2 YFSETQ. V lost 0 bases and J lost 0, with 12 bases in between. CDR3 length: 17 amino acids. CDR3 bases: TGCGCCAGCAGCTTGGAGGCGCTAGCGTCGAACACCGGGGAGCTGTTTTTT. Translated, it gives CASSLEALASNTGELFF.

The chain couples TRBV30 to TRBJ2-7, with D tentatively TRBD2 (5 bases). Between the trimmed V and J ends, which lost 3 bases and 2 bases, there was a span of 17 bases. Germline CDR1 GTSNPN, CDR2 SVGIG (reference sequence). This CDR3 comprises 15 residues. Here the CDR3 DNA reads TGTGCCTGGAGAGGTCCAGGAGCGGATCCCTACGAGCAGTACTTC. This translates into CAWRGPGADPYEQYF.

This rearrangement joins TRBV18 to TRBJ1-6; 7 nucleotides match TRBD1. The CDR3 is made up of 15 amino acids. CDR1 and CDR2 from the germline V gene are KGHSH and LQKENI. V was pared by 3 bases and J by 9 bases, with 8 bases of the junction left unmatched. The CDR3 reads CASSPAGQGVSPLHF. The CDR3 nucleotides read TGTGCCAGCTCACCGGCGGGGCAGGGGGTTTCACCCCTCCACTTT.

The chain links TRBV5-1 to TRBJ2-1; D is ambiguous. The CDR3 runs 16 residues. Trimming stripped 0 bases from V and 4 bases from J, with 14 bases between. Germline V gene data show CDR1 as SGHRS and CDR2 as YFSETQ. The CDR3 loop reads CASSLANSFPYNEQFF. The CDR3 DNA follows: TGCGCCAGCAGCTTGGCTAATTCCTTTCCTTACAATGAGCAGTTCTTC.